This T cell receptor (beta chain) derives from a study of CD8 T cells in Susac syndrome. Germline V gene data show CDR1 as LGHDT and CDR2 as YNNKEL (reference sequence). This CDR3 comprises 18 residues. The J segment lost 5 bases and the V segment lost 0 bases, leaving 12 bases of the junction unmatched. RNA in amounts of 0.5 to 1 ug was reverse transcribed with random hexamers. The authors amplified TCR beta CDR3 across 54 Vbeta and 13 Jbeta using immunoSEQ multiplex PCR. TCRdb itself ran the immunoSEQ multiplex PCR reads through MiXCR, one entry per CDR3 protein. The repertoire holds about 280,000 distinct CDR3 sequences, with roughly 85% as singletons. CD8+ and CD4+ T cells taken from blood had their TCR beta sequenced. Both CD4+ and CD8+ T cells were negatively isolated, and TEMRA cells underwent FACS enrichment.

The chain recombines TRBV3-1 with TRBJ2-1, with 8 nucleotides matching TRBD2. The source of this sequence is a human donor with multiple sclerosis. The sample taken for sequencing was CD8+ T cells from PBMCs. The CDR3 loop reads CASSQELGSGGENNEQFF. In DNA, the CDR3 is TGTGCCAGCAGCCAAGAGTTAGGGTCGGGAGGGGAGAACAATGAGCAGTTCTTC.